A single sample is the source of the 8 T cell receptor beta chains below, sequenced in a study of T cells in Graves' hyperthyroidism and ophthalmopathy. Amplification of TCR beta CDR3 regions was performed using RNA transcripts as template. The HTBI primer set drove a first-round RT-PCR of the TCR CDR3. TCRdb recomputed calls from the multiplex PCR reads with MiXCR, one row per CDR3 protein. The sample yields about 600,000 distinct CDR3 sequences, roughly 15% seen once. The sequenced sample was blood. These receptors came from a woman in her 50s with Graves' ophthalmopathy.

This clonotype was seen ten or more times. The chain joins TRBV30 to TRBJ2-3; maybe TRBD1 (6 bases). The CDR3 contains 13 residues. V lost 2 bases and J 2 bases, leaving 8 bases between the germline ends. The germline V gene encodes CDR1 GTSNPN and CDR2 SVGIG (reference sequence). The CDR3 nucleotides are TGTGCCTGGAGTACAGGGTTCACAGATACGCAGTATTTT. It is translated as CAWSTGFTDTQYF.

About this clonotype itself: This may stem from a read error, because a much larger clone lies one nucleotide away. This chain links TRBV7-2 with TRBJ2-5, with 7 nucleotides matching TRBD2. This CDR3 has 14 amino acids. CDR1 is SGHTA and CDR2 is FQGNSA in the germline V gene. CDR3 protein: CACRKTGGQETQYF. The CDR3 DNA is TGTGCCTGCAGAAAAACGGGAGGCCAAGAGACCCAGTACTTC.

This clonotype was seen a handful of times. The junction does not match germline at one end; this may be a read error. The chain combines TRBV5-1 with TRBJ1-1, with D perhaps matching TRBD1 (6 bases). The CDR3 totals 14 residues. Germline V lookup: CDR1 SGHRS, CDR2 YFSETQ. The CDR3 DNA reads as TGCGCCAACAGCCCACTCCGGGGGCGCCCTGACGCTTTCTTT. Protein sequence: CANSPLRGRPDAFF.

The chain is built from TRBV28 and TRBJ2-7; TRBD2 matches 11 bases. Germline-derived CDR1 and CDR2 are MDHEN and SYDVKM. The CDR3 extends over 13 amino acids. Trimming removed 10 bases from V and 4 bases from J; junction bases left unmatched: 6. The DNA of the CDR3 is TGTGCCACCAAGACTAGCGGGAAGTACGAGCAGTACTTC. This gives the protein CATKTSGKYEQYF.

This chain's CDR3 is CASSNSGRGPSYEQYF. In DNA, the CDR3 is TGTGCCAGTAGTAACTCGGGTAGGGGGCCCTCCTACGAGCAGTACTTC. This chain uses TRBV19 with TRBJ2-7; the match to TRBD1 covers 7 bases. This CDR3 is built from 16 residues. V lost 4 bases and J lost 0; bases outside the gene matches: 9. Germline CDR1 and CDR2: LNHDA and SQIVND (reference sequence).

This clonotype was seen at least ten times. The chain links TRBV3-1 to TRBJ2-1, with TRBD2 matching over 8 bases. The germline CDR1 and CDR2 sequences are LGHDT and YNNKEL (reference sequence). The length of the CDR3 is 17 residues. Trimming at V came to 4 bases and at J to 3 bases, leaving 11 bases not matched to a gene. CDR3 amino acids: CASSLPLAGSLYNEQFF. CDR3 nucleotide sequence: TGTGCCAGCAGCCTCCCCTTAGCGGGAAGCCTCTACAATGAGCAGTTCTTC.

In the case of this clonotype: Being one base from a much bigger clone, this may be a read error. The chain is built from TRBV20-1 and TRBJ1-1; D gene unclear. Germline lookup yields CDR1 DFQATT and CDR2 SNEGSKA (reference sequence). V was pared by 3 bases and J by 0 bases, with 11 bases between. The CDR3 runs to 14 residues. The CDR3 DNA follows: TGCAGTGCTAGTTTCCGGACCGTGAACACTGAAGCTTTCTTT. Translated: CSASFRTVNTEAFF.

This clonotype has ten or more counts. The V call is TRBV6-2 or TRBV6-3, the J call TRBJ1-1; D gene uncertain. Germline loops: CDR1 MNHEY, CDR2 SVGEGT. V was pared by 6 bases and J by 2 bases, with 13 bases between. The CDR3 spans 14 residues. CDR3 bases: TGTGCCAGCAGACCGGTCGACACCAACACTGAAGCTTTCTTT. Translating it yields CASRPVDTNTEAFF.